This is a list of T cell receptor beta chains from one sample in a study of T cell repertoires in aging, cancer and after chemotherapy. MiXCR, applied by TCRdb to the multiplex PCR reads, yields one record per CDR3 protein. The sample lists about 1,500 distinct CDR3 sequences, less than 50% occurring once. The sequenced material came from blood. The receptors were gathered from a human donor with a solid tumor. Each CDR3 is given with its conserved first and last residue. A D gene is named only where the DNA matches it firmly. Some rows mark clone size as missing; the rest say once, few, many or name a class of expanded clone.

v_call	j_call	clone_size	d_call	cdr3_aa	cdr3_nt
TRBV12-3/TRBV12-4	TRBJ1-5	.	.	CASSLMAGVRPYSNQPQHF	TGTGCCAGCAGTTTGATGGCAGGGGTAAGGCCTTATAGCAATCAGCCCCAGCATTTT
TRBV6-6	TRBJ2-7	.	TRBD1	CASSWTGNEQYF	TGTGCCAGCAGTTGGACAGGAAACGAGCAGTACTTC
TRBV12-3/TRBV12-4	TRBJ1-6	.	.	CASSSDFGGNSPLHF	TGTGCCAGCAGTTCGGACTTTGGGGGTAATTCACCCCTCCACTTT
TRBV4-2	TRBJ2-3	.	TRBD2	CASSQDRGGGVTDTQYF	TGTGCCAGCAGCCAAGACCGTGGCGGGGGAGTGACAGATACGCAGTATTTT
TRBV5-1	TRBJ2-3	.	TRBD1	CASRQTGTGGITDTQYF	TGCGCCAGCAGGCAAACCGGGACAGGTGGTATCACAGATACGCAGTATTTT
TRBV30	TRBJ2-1	few	TRBD1	CAWTTGTGVYNEQFF	TGTGCCTGGACCACCGGGACAGGGGTCTACAATGAGCAGTTCTTC
TRBV6-5	TRBJ2-7	few	TRBD1	CATTGTGLHEQYF	TGTGCCACGACCGGGACAGGGCTCCACGAGCAGTACTTC
TRBV28	TRBJ1-2	few	TRBD1	CASSPGQVYGYTF	TGTGCCAGCAGTCCTGGACAGGTCTATGGCTACACCTTC
TRBV15	TRBJ1-3	few	TRBD1	CATSRDRGGNTIYF	TGTGCCACCAGCAGGGACAGGGGAGGAAACACCATATATTTT
TRBV10-2	TRBJ2-7	.	.	CASREEGLGEQYF	TGCGCCAGCAGGGAGGAGGGGCTGGGCGAGCAGTACTTC
TRBV6-1	TRBJ2-7	few	.	CASWERVNEQYF	TGTGCCAGCTGGGAAAGAGTCAACGAGCAGTACTTC
TRBV6-5	TRBJ1-6	.	TRBD1	CASSPFRTGDSPLHF	TGTGCCAGCAGCCCCTTTCGGACAGGGGACTCACCCCTCCACTTT
TRBV6-5	TRBJ2-2	.	.	CASSYFVRPNTGELFF	TGTGCCAGCAGCTACTTCGTGCGCCCGAACACCGGGGAGCTGTTTTTT
TRBV5-7	TRBJ1-1	.	.	CASSLEGGNTEAFF	TGTGCCAGCAGCTTGGAGGGGGGTAACACTGAAGCTTTCTTT
TRBV5-1	TRBJ1-2	few	TRBD1	CASSSGTGGDGYTF	TGCGCCAGCAGCTCCGGGACAGGGGGTGATGGCTACACCTTC
TRBV7-2	TRBJ2-7	once	.	CASSRVGGRVAYEQYF	TGTGCCAGCAGCCGCGTAGGGGGGAGGGTCGCCTACGAGCAGTACTTC